This T cell receptor (beta chain) was sequenced in a study of T cells expressing NK-cell markers (dated by TCRdb to the early 2020s). Study-level background: TCR beta-chain repertoires were profiled in sorted CD3+CD56+NKG2C+, CD3+CD56+NKG2C- and CD3+CD56-NKG2C+ T-cell subsets from several donors. Illumina HiSeq 2000/2500, MiSeq or NextSeq was used to sequence libraries as 2 x 150 bp reads. All eight donors whose samples were sequenced were randomly selected healthy volunteers, three of them men and five women. Of the eight sequenced donors, seven were found to be HCMV-seropositive and one was found to be HCMV-seronegative. Overall study results and their limits: Whether the expanded NKG2C-expressing T cell clones were specific for HCMV antigens was left unclear. Those dominant clonotypes were again the most abundant among CD3+CD56-NKG2C+ cells in a few donors, at about 25-60.1%. In a handful of donors, the dominant CD3+CD56+NKG2C+ clonotypes were among the top 10 CD8+ clonotypes and accounted for about 1.0-7.5% of CD8+ T cells.

As concerns this clonotype: The clone's antigen remains unknown.

TCRdb lists the instrument as Illumina HiSeq 2000. The TCR beta cDNA libraries were made using 5'RACE template switching, a step that added both a universal primer site and unique molecular identifiers. cDNA synthesis was primed from the TCR beta constant segment and was followed by two successive PCR amplification steps. Under the source paper's analysis protocol: Reads were demultiplexed and grouped by UMI with MIGEC, and clonotypes were assembled and quantified with MiTCR. To remove erroneous sequences, TCR cDNA sequences were retained only when supported by two or more reads. The tcR package was used for downstream repertoire analysis, with clonotypes matched between fractions based on CDR3 nucleotide sequence plus V segment. VDJmatch was used to annotate antigen specificity against VDJdb, with one amino acid substitution allowed in CDR3. Reprocessed by TCRdb, the reads give a single entry per CDR3 protein sequence, without DNA. V and J calls and clone size were set by TCRdb, not the authors. The table kept for this sample lists around 280,000 distinct CDR3 sequences. Jointly, the top ten make up around 0.4% of the sample.

The CDR3 runs 19 residues from the cysteine to the phenylalanine. The DNA is unrecorded. HCMV-specific IgG was detected in serum with a commercial ELISA kit to determine HCMV serostatus. Ficoll density gradient centrifugation was used to isolate peripheral blood mononuclear cells from blood. The TCR comes from a man between 18 and 35 years old in good health. Donor details come from another sample of the same person, matched by shared clones. Rearrangement joined TRBV23-1 to TRBJ2-5; the D gene TCRdb calls, TRBD2, cannot be checked with no DNA. TRBV23-1 is an ORF, with its function uncertain. The specimen was blood T cells: a sorted CD56 or NKG2C T cell subset, CD4+ or CD8+ T cells, or bulk PBMC T cells (not recorded which). CDR3 reads: CASSQSRPGTSQPAETQYF.